The T cell receptor (beta chain) under discussion was sequenced for a study of T cells after yellow fever vaccination. V lost 0 bases and J 2 bases, leaving 11 bases between the germline ends. Germline assignment: CDR1 MNHEY and CDR2 SVGAGI. CDR3 length equals 15 residues. The study, taken as a whole, reports: In post-booster samples, most primary-vaccination clones reappeared (just under 98% CD4, around 87% CD8).

Synthesis of TCR cDNA relied on 5'RACE template switching, which attached a universal primer site and UMIs. MiXCR, run by TCRdb on the 5' RACE reads, gives a single entry per CDR3 protein. This table holds 500,000 to 650,000 distinct CDR3 sequences, about 17% found once. A note on this clonotype: Its antigen is not known.

The starting material was PBMCs, obtained 5 to 6 days after the first yellow fever vaccination. The chain has TRBV6-5 and TRBJ2-7, with a tentative D call TRBD1 (6 bases). The clonotype was recovered from a man between 18 and 29 years old who received the YFV17D yellow fever vaccine. The CDR3 region is CASSYSSRGPYEQYF. Here the CDR3 DNA reads TGTGCCAGCAGTTACTCGTCCAGGGGCCCCTACGAGCAGTACTTC.